The 7 T cell receptor beta chains in this list originate from one sample, sequenced in a study of HIV-infected patients and healthy controls (dated by TCRdb to between 2014 and 2016). Follow-up blood was drawn from HIV-infected patients roughly three months, about 14 weeks, after the initiation of antiretroviral therapy. Whole blood was used without cell fractionation, so the repertoire reflected all unsorted peripheral T cells. Library generation was performed with 5' RACE. Instrument used: Illumina MiSeq. Using SuperScript III with primers targeting the alpha and beta constant regions, around 550 ng of RNA was reverse transcribed. Alpha and beta chain libraries were generated separately via chain-specific third strand synthesis with multiplexing indices. Through fastp at Q25 and MiXCR, TCRdb rebuilt clones from the public reads, retaining in-frame beta chains. All rows with the same CDR3 protein become a single entry with the most common DNA and genes. Recorded for this sample are around 4,300 distinct CDR3 sequences; around 5.9% of them occurred a single time. 33% of the sample comes from the top ten.

The material sequenced was blood, taken during antiretroviral therapy. These receptors were taken from an adult with HIV infection.

This clonotype was picked up many times. The rearrangement uses TRBV12-3 or TRBV12-4 and TRBJ2-4, with 9 nucleotides matching TRBD2. This CDR3 spans 15 amino acids. V trimming: 1 base; J trimming: 6 bases; junction bases outside the gene matches: 4. The CDR3 region is CASSLGTSVRNIQYF. DNA for the CDR3: TGTGCCAGCAGTTTAGGGACTAGCGTTCGAAACATTCAGTACTTC.

The chain has TRBV6-5 and TRBJ2-5; 7 bases line up with TRBD2. This CDR3 is built from 14 residues. Losses at the gene ends were 6 bases for V and 4 bases for J; bases not matched to a gene: 8. The germline gives CDR1 MNHEY, CDR2 SVGAGI. The CDR3: CASRSGGLGETQYF. Written as DNA, the CDR3 is TGTGCCAGCAGATCGGGGGGACTTGGAGAGACCCAGTACTTC.

This clonotype was counted many times. V gene TRBV20-1 combines with J gene TRBJ2-7, with TRBD1 matching 8 bases. V lost 0 bases to trimming and J lost 2 bases; unmatched junction nucleotides: 6. The CDR3 length is 15 residues. Germline CDR1 DFQATT, CDR2 SNEGSKA (reference sequence). CDR3 loop: CSARDRDRSAYEQYF. The CDR3 DNA reads TGCAGTGCTAGAGATCGGGACAGGAGTGCCTACGAGCAGTACTTC.

This clonotype was detected many times. J is TRBJ1-4 and V is TRBV7-6; no clear D. Germline V gene sequence: CDR1 SGHVS, CDR2 FNYEAQ. The V and J ends lost 6 bases and 1 base respectively, with 12 bases between them. The CDR3 loop spans 15 amino acids. The CDR3 bases are TGTGCCAGCAGTCCTAACACGGGAACTAATGAAAAACTGTTTTTT. This gives the protein CASSPNTGTNEKLFF.

By sample fraction, this clonotype is medium-sized (0.01 to 0.1%). The rearrangement uses TRBV2 and TRBJ2-1; 7 bases match TRBD1. V was pared by 7 bases and J by 0 bases, with 9 bases of the junction left unmatched. The CDR3 is 16 amino acids. Germline V gives CDR1 SNHLY, CDR2 FYNNEI. The chain's CDR3 is CASMKWDSRSYNEQFF. The DNA of the CDR3 is TGTGCCAGCATGAAGTGGGACAGCCGCTCCTACAATGAGCAGTTCTTC. Variable domain in full (rest from reference TRBV2 and TRBJ2-1): EPEVTQTPSHQVTQMGQEVILRCVPISNHLYFYWYRQILGQKVEFLVSFYNNEISEKSEIFDDQFSVERPDGSNFTLKIRSTKLEDSAMYFCASMKWDSRSYNEQFFGPGTRLTVL.

V usage is TRBV12-3 or TRBV12-4 and J usage is TRBJ1-4; unclear D gene. CDR3 length: 11 residues. V gave up 2 bases and J gave up 6 bases, with 1 base separating them. DNA of the CDR3: TGTGCCAGCAGTTTACATGAAAAACTGTTTTTT. Translation gives CASSLHEKLFF.

This clonotype was recorded many times. CDR3 in amino acids: CASSLQGAMEAFF. In DNA, the CDR3 is TGTGCCAGCAGTCTCCAGGGGGCCATGGAAGCTTTCTTT. The rearrangement links TRBV12-3 or TRBV12-4 to TRBJ1-1; TRBD1 agrees at 8 bases. J lost 8 bases, V lost 5 bases, and 7 bases had no gene match. This CDR3 is built from 13 residues.